Listed here are 27 T cell receptor beta chains from one sample, sequenced in a study of T cells in Graves' hyperthyroidism and ophthalmopathy. TCR beta CDR3 region amplification was performed from RNA transcripts. Primed by the HTBI set, a first-round RT-PCR was run on the TCR CDR3. TCRdb re-called the multiplex PCR reads through MiXCR, storing one row per CDR3 protein. The data contain more than 500,000 distinct CDR3 sequences, roughly 14% of them seen just once; the ten biggest clones take up approximately 4.2%. The sample consisted of blood. These receptors were collected from a woman in her thirties or forties with Graves' ophthalmopathy.

The V and J genes are TRBV5-1 and TRBJ2-7; D is uncertain. CDR3 length: 16 amino acids. V gave up 0 bases and J gave up 0 bases, with 13 bases separating them. Germline CDR1 is SGHRS and CDR2 is YFSETQ. The CDR3 loop reads CASSLGTIWSSYEQYF. CDR3 in DNA: TGCGCCAGCAGCTTGGGGACGATTTGGAGCTCCTACGAGCAGTACTTC.

Ten or more counts support this clonotype. The V and J genes are TRBV28 and TRBJ1-1, with D unresolved. The ends were cut back, 3 bases at V and 10 bases at J, with 9 bases in the middle. The CDR3 is 11 amino acids. Germline V gives CDR1 MDHEN, CDR2 SYDVKM. The DNA of the CDR3 is TGTGCCAGCAGTTTGGAGGAGGCAGCTTTCTTT. It specifies CASSLEEAAFF.

The sample holds a few counts of this clonotype. V is TRBV7-9 and J is TRBJ1-1; D uncertain. V lost 1 base to trimming and J lost 11 bases, with 14 bases between them. Germline CDR1 is SEHNR and CDR2 is FQNEAQ (reference sequence). The CDR3 consists of 13 residues. The CDR3 DNA sequence: TGTGCCAGCAGCTTAGGGACCGACTCGGAGGCTTTCTTT. Protein sequence: CASSLGTDSEAFF.

This clonotype was seen a few times. V is TRBV19 and J is TRBJ1-5; D is uncertain. Germline values: CDR1 LNHDA, CDR2 SQIVND (reference sequence). CDR3 size: 12 residues. The ends were cut back, 3 bases at V and 5 bases at J, with 5 bases in the middle. CDR3 bases: TGTGCCAGTAGTATCTTGGATCAGCCCCAGCATTTT. This encodes CASSILDQPQHF. Together with reference TRBV19 and TRBJ1-5, the CDR3 gives the full variable domain: DGGITQSPKYLFRKEGQNVTLSCEQNLNHDAMYWYRQDPGQGLRLIYYSQIVNDFQKGDIAEGYSVSREKKESFPLTVTSAQKNPTAFYLCASSILDQPQHFGDGTRLSIL.

This clonotype was seen ten or more times. The rearrangement links TRBV10-3 to TRBJ2-2; 10 bases are shared with TRBD2. The CDR3 is 20 amino acids. V lost 0 bases to trimming and J lost 2 bases; unmatched junction nucleotides: 12. CDR1 is ENHRY, CDR2 SYGVKD, per germline. The CDR3 region has the DNA TGTGCCATCAGTGAGTCCCAGGGAAGAAGCGGGAGGGCCAACACCGGGGAGCTGTTTTTT. Translating gives CAISESQGRSGRANTGELFF.

This clonotype was seen a few times. V usage is TRBV30 and J usage is TRBJ1-6; D is ambiguous. Trimming shortened V by 8 bases and J by 11 bases, and 16 bases separated the two germline ends. Germline CDR1 GTSNPN, CDR2 SVGIG (reference sequence). The CDR3 has 12 residues. The DNA of the CDR3 is TGTGCCAGCCAAGGTGACCTGGCACCCCTCCACTTT. This translates into CASQGDLAPLHF. The entire variable domain, with the rest obtained from reference TRBV30 and TRBJ1-6, is as follows: SQTIHQWPATLVQPVGSPLSLECTVEGTSNPNLYWYRQAAGRGLQLLFYSVGIGQISSEVPQNLSASRPQDRQFILSSKKLLLSDSGFYLCASQGDLAPLHFGNGTRLTVT.

Ten or more counts support this clonotype. CDR3 nucleotide sequence: TGCGCCAGCAGCTTGGATAATGAAAAACTGTTTTTT. Its translation is CASSLDNEKLFF. The V call is TRBV5-1, the J call TRBJ1-4; no clear D. This CDR3 spans 12 amino acids. Germline values: CDR1 SGHRS, CDR2 YFSETQ. The germline V and J ends were trimmed by 0 bases and 4 bases, with 1 base remaining between them.

The rearrangement uses TRBV6-5 and TRBJ1-1, with D possibly TRBD1 on 6 matching bases. The CDR3 totals 17 residues. The germline V gene encodes CDR1 MNHEY and CDR2 SVGAGI. Between the trimmed V and J ends, which lost 0 bases and 3 bases, there was a span of 17 bases. The DNA of the CDR3 is TGTGCCAGCAGTTACTCGATAGTTGGGGACACCTACACTGAAGCTTTCTTT. Its translation is CASSYSIVGDTYTEAFF.

This clonotype was detected many times. The CDR3 nucleotides read TGTGCCAGCAGTGAAGTAGCGGGAGTTGGCTACGAGCAGTACTTC. The encoded protein is CASSEVAGVGYEQYF. The chain joins TRBV6-1 to TRBJ2-7; 9 bases are shared with TRBD2. The CDR3 loop spans 15 amino acids. From germline, CDR1 is MNHNS and CDR2 SASEGT. Trimming took 1 base from V and 3 from J; bases not matched to a gene: 4.

The chain uses TRBV10-3 and TRBJ1-2, with TRBD1 matching over 9 bases. CDR3 length equals 16 residues. Germline V gene data show CDR1 as ENHRY and CDR2 as SYGVKD. V trimming: 10 bases; J trimming: 3 bases; junction bases outside the gene matches: 15. The CDR3, as DNA: TGTGCCACCCTATTTCGATTAACAGGGGGCGACTATGGCTACACCTTC. It codes for CATLFRLTGGDYGYTF.

The rearrangement joins TRBV2 to TRBJ2-2; 13 bases line up with TRBD2. The CDR3 contains 18 residues. J lost 4 bases, V lost 7 bases, and 12 bases had no gene match. Germline CDR1 reads SNHLY; CDR2 reads FYNNEI. This CDR3 reads CASKGGLAGERGTGELFF. DNA for the CDR3: TGTGCCAGCAAAGGAGGACTAGCGGGAGAAAGGGGCACCGGGGAGCTGTTTTTT.

This clonotype was observed many times. V is TRBV2 and J is TRBJ1-1, with 7 bases identical to TRBD1. Germline V gene data show CDR1 as SNHLY and CDR2 as FYNNEI. This CDR3 has 14 residues. V was clipped by 6 bases and J by 1 base; unmatched bases: 5. The CDR3 protein is CASSQDRWNTEAFF. Here the CDR3 DNA reads TGTGCCAGCAGCCAGGACAGGTGGAACACTGAAGCTTTCTTT.

In this sample, this clonotype turned up many times. CDR3 region: CSAKHFGLAKNIQYF. CDR3 DNA sequence: TGCAGTGCTAAGCATTTTGGTTTAGCCAAAAACATTCAGTACTTC. The V and J genes are TRBV20-1 and TRBJ2-4; D gene uncertain. This CDR3 contains 15 residues. Germline V gene lookup returns CDR1 DFQATT and CDR2 SNEGSKA (reference sequence). V lost 4 bases and J 0 bases, leaving 13 bases between the germline ends.

This clonotype was counted ten times or more. This rearrangement joins TRBV15 to TRBJ2-7; TRBD1 matches 7 bases. CDR1 is LNHNV, CDR2 YYDKDF, per germline (reference sequence). This CDR3 has 14 amino acids. The V and J ends lost 5 bases and 2 bases, in that order; junction bases with no gene match: 6. The CDR3 protein is CATSSRDSPYEQYF. CDR3 nucleotide sequence: TGTGCCACCAGCTCCCGGGACAGTCCCTACGAGCAGTACTTC.

The V call is TRBV5-6, the J call TRBJ2-2; 14 positions match TRBD2. Germline-derived CDR1 and CDR2 are SGHDT and YYEEEE. The V and J ends lost 4 bases and 4 bases, in that order; junction bases with no gene match: 9. The CDR3 is 18 amino acids. The DNA of the CDR3 is TGTGCCAGCAGCGACCGGGACGGACTAGCGGGGGGCACCGGGGAGCTGTTTTTT. This codes for CASSDRDGLAGGTGELFF.

This clonotype has a count of ten or more. The chain has TRBV24-1 and TRBJ1-1; TRBD1 is a possible D gene (5 bases). V lost 3 bases and J lost 5, with 15 bases in between. Germline values: CDR1 KGHDR, CDR2 SFDVKD. This CDR3 region has 15 residues. DNA of the CDR3: TGTGCCACCAGTGATAGGAGGGGAGGACAAACTGAAGCTTTCTTT. This sequence encodes CATSDRRGGQTEAFF.

This clonotype was seen at least ten times. The chain recombines TRBV9 with TRBJ2-7, with D perhaps TRBD1 or TRBD2 (5 bases each). V was pared by 2 bases and J by 12 bases, with 21 bases between. Germline V gene lookup returns CDR1 SGDLS and CDR2 YYNGEE. The CDR3 is made up of 14 amino acids. In DNA, the CDR3 is TGTGCCAGCAGCGTTCCCCCCTCCGGGACCCCCATGTACTTC. It specifies CASSVPPSGTPMYF.

This clonotype was observed many times. The rearrangement uses TRBV5-6 and TRBJ2-7, with D perhaps matching TRBD1 (6 bases). This CDR3 is built from 12 residues. Per germline, CDR1 SGHDT and CDR2 YYEEEE. V was clipped by 5 bases and J by 3 bases, with 9 bases between them. CDR3 DNA sequence: TGTGCCAGCAGTTGGGACAACTACGAGCAGTACTTC. Encoded protein: CASSWDNYEQYF.

This clonotype was seen repeatedly, ten times or more. The chain uses TRBV6-5 and TRBJ2-3; D is unresolved. Trimming pared 2 bases from V and 4 bases from J, leaving 7 bases between. CDR1 and CDR2 from the germline V gene are MNHEY and SVGAGI. The CDR3 is 13 amino acids. The CDR3 sequence is CASSYRVADTQYF. As DNA, the CDR3 is TGTGCCAGCAGTTACAGAGTCGCAGATACGCAGTATTTT.

The sample holds many counts of this clonotype. This rearrangement joins TRBV28 to TRBJ2-7; no clear D. Germline assignment: CDR1 MDHEN and CDR2 SYDVKM. The V and J ends lost 2 bases and 6 bases respectively, with 14 bases between them. The CDR3 loop spans 14 amino acids. The CDR3 nucleotides read TGTGCCAGCAGTTTACTACCTCAAATTGCCGAGCAGTACTTC. Translating gives CASSLLPQIAEQYF.

This clonotype was observed a few times. The chain carries TRBV6-1 and TRBJ1-1; 8 bases map to TRBD1. Germline-derived CDR1 and CDR2 are MNHNS and SASEGT. V gave up 4 bases and J gave up 1 base; unmatched junction bases: 8. The CDR3 totals 16 residues. The CDR3 coding sequence is TGTGCCAGCAGTGCCGGGGTCCAGGGGGCGAACACTGAAGCTTTCTTT. This encodes CASSAGVQGANTEAFF.

This clonotype was recorded at least ten times. This chain uses TRBV6-1 with TRBJ2-7; 10 bases agree with TRBD2. V lost 6 bases and J lost 2; bases outside the gene matches: 4. Germline V gene sequence: CDR1 MNHNS, CDR2 SASEGT. The CDR3 extends over 14 amino acids. The CDR3 nucleotides read TGTGCCAGCAGCCGAGCGGGAGGGCCCTACGAGCAGTACTTC. It translates to CASSRAGGPYEQYF.

The sample holds many counts of this clonotype. V and J are TRBV5-1 and TRBJ1-2; D possibly corresponds to TRBD1 (5 bases). V dropped 1 base and J dropped 8 bases, with 24 bases sitting between them. Per germline, CDR1 SGHRS and CDR2 YFSETQ. The CDR3 loop spans 17 amino acids. The CDR3 nucleotides read TGCGCCAGCAGCTTGTTCCGGGCAGGGAATCAAGTAAGCGGCTACACCTTC. This translates into CASSLFRAGNQVSGYTF. Drawing the rest from reference TRBV5-1 and TRBJ1-2, the complete variable domain is KAGVTQTPRYLIKTRGQQVTLSCSPISGHRSVSWYQQTPGQGLQFLFEYFSETQRNKGNFPGRFSGRQFSNSRSEMNVSTLELGDSALYLCASSLFRAGNQVSGYTFGSGTRLTVV.

At least ten counts were recorded for this clonotype. The V call is TRBV9, the J call TRBJ1-1, with D maybe TRBD1 (6 bases). Germline CDR1 reads SGDLS; CDR2 reads YYNGEE. The ends were cut back, 3 bases at V and 0 bases at J, with 9 bases in the middle. The CDR3 has 14 amino acids. CDR3 sequence: CASSATGLNTEAFF. The CDR3 DNA reads TGTGCCAGCAGCGCGACAGGCCTGAACACTGAAGCTTTCTTT. The entire variable domain, with the rest obtained from reference TRBV9 and TRBJ1-1, is as follows: DSGVTQTPKHLITATGQRVTLRCSPRSGDLSVYWYQQSLDQGLQFLIQYYNGEERAKGNILERFSAQQFPDLHSELNLSSLELGDSALYFCASSATGLNTEAFFGQGTRLTVV.

Ten or more counts support this clonotype. The chain carries TRBV6-1 and TRBJ1-1; D gene uncertain. The germline V gene has CDR1 MNHNS and CDR2 SASEGT. The CDR3 covers 13 residues. Trimming took 6 bases from V and 3 from J, leaving 11 bases between them. CDR3 protein: CASSFSSYTEAFF. Here the CDR3 DNA reads TGTGCCAGCAGCTTCAGCAGTTACACTGAAGCTTTCTTT.

This clonotype was picked up many times. V and J are TRBV2 and TRBJ1-2; D is undetermined. Germline V gene data show CDR1 as SNHLY and CDR2 as FYNNEI. The V end was cut by 4 bases, the J end by 11 bases, with 17 bases between. CDR3 size: 13 residues. For the CDR3, the DNA is TGTGCCAGCAGTGTGGGGTCAGCCCCCGTATACACCTTC. Translation: CASSVGSAPVYTF.

V is TRBV5-1 and J is TRBJ2-2; 8 bases line up with TRBD1. The V and J ends lost 0 bases and 4 bases, in that order; junction bases with no gene match: 5. The CDR3 totals 16 residues. Germline values: CDR1 SGHRS, CDR2 YFSETQ. Here the CDR3 DNA reads TGCGCCAGCAGCTTGGAGGGACAGGCGGGCACCGGGGAGCTGTTTTTT. Amino acid sequence: CASSLEGQAGTGELFF. The full variable domain, in which reference TRBV5-1 and TRBJ2-2 provide the parts outside the CDR3, is KAGVTQTPRYLIKTRGQQVTLSCSPISGHRSVSWYQQTPGQGLQFLFEYFSETQRNKGNFPGRFSGRQFSNSRSEMNVSTLELGDSALYLCASSLEGQAGTGELFFGEGSRLTVL.